This T cell receptor beta chain is from a study of PD-1 blockade in classical Hodgkin lymphoma (dated by TCRdb to 2019 to 2021). The study in broad terms: Nivolumab dosing was 3 mg/kg intravenously every 2 weeks, continuing until either disease progression or unacceptable toxicity. To define a peripheral blood immune signature of response to PD-1 blockade in classical Hodgkin lymphoma, the study combined TCR beta sequencing with CyTOF.

Summary of the overall study and its limitations: Baseline TCR diversity was reported to be lower in newly diagnosed patients than in healthy donors and to be lower still in relapsed/refractory patients. Among trial patients, those achieving complete response had baseline diversity similar to that of newly diagnosed patients, while diversity was significantly lower in partial responders and progressors. CD4+ but not CD8+ TCR diversity rose significantly by C4D1 (p=0.0027 vs p=0.16), most apparent in complete responders (p=0.02). Diversity was lower in patients who began nivolumab less than 1 year after ASCT, so these patients were left out of later analyses to avoid confounding by immune reconstitution. Only a single clinical trial cohort was studied, and what caused the repertoire differences, possibly disease activity or prior therapy, remained undefined.

A note on this clone: The antigen it recognizes is unknown. Nothing much larger sits one base from this clone, and base qualities are not available.

The Qiagen DNeasy kit was used to extract genomic DNA from unsorted PBMCs and from the negatively selected CD4+ and CD8+ fractions. TCR beta CDR3 regions were amplified by immunoSEQ multiplex PCR using primers annealing to V and J segments. A synthetic immune receptor repertoire was used to minimize amplification bias, and any residual bias was removed computationally once sequencing was done. The published analysis was carried out like this. Repertoire diversity was quantified as the Shannon entropy index using custom Python scripts. Unsorted, CD4+ and CD8+ repertoires were analyzed separately, except in combined analyses where CD4+ and CD8+ sequences were merged in silico. A clone was considered expanded if an increase in frequency of at least 2-fold after treatment relative to C1D1 was found, and a pseudocount of 0.5 was applied to clones undetected at baseline. Clones with 0 or 1 copy at C1D1 were defined as singleton clones, while clones with 2 or more copies were defined as non-singleton clones. Clones expanded in unsorted samples were assigned a CD4+, CD8+ or unknown annotation through matching of protein sequences in sorted samples from the same patient. Wilcoxon tests on paired samples were used to test changes in diversity from C1D1 to C4D1. This immuneACCESS table, as held by TCRdb, lists in-frame sequences with V and J called but not all clones. Of the missing ones, under half trace to an unresolved V gene in checked studies; the others have no known cause. V, J and clone size are those of that table, while D and trimming were read from the DNA. This sample is represented by 30,000 or so clones; 60% to 80% of them were singletons. The ten most abundant clones make up 3.5% to 4.5% of the sample.

The CDR3 runs 11 residues from the cysteine to the phenylalanine. Only the CDR3 DNA stays, 33 bases, in frame from base 1. The V end loses 5 bases and the J end loses 3 bases, and a stretch of 3 bases separates them. Sequences MDHEN (CDR1) and SYDVKM (CDR2) are obtained from the germline V gene. Sample time point, as interpreted from the label and publication: cycle 2 day 1 (C2D1) of nivolumab. Relapse after autologous stem cell transplantation had occurred in all trial patients, and cohorts A, B and C were distinguished by prior brentuximab vedotin exposure. The trial cohort was composed of about 58 patients with relapsed/refractory classical Hodgkin lymphoma, for whom complete response, partial response or progressive disease was recorded as best overall response. Single-agent nivolumab was administered to trial patients in the multi-cohort phase II CheckMate 205 trial. An independent review committee assessed best overall response by applying the 2007 International Working Group response criteria. Trial PBMCs were collected just before the start of nivolumab (C1D1) and during therapy at cycle 2 day 1 and cycle 4 day 1. Peripheral blood was collected in 8 mL Vacutainer Cell Preparation Tubes, from which PBMCs were isolated by centrifugation and then cryopreserved.

The chain is encoded by TRBV28 joined to TRBJ2-3; the D gene remains uncertain. Sequencing was performed on peripheral blood mononuclear cells (PBMCs), taken before the second cycle of nivolumab. The TCR comes from a human donor with classical Hodgkin lymphoma. At the DNA level, the sequence is TGTGCCAGCAGTCAGACAGATACGCAGTATTTT. The resulting protein is CASSQTDTQYF.